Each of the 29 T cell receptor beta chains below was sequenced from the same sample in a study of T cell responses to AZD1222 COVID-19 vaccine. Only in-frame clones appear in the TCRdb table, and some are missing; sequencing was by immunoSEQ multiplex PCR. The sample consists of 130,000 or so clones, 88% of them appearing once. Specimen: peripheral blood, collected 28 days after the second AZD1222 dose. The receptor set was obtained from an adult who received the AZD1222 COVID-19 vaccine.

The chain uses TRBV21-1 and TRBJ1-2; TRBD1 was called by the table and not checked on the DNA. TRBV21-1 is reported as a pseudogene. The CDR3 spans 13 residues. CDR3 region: CARARGTGIGYTF. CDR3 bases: TGTGCCAGGGCAAGAGGGACAGGTATTGGCTACACCTTC.

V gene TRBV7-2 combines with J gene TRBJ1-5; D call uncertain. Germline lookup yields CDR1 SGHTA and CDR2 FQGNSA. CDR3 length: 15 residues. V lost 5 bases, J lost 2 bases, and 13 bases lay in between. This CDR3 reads CASSVSPSRNQPQHF. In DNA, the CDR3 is TGTGCCAGCAGCGTGTCTCCATCCCGCAATCAGCCCCAGCATTTT.

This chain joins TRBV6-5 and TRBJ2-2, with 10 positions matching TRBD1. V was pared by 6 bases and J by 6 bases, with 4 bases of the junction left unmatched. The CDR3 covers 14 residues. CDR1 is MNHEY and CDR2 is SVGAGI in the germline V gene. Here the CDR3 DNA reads TGTGCCAGCAGCGGGACAGGGGTGCCCGGGGAGCTGTTTTTT. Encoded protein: CASSGTGVPGELFF.

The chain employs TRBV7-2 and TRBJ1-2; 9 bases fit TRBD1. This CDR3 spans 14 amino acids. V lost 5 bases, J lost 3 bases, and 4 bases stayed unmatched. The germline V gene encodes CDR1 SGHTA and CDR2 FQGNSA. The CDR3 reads CASSRDRVDYGYTF. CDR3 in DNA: TGTGCCAGCAGCCGGGACAGGGTCGACTATGGCTACACCTTC. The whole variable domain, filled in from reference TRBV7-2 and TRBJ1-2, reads GAGVSQSPSNKVTEKGKDVELRCDPISGHTALYWYRQSLGQGLEFLIYFQGNSAPDKSGLPSDRFSAERTGGSVSTLTIQRTQQEDSAVYLCASSRDRVDYGYTFGSGTRLTVV.

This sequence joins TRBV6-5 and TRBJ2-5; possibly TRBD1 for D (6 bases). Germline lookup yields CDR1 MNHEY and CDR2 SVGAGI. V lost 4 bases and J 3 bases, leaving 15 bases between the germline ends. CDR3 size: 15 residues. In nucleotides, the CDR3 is TGTGCCAGCAGTTTCCGGACAGCCATTAAAGAGACCCAGTACTTC. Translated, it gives CASSFRTAIKETQYF.

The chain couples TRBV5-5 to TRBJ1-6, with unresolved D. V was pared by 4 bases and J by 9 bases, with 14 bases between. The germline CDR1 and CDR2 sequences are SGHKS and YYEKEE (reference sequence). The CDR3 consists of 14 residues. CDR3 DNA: TGTGCCAGCAGCGCCGTGGGAGACGCTTCACCCCTCCACTTT. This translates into CASSAVGDASPLHF.

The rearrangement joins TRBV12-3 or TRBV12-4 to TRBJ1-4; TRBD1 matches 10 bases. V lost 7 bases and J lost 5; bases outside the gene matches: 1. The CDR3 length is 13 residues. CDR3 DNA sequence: TGTGCCAGCACGGACAGGGGGAATGAAAAACTGTTTTTT. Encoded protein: CASTDRGNEKLFF.

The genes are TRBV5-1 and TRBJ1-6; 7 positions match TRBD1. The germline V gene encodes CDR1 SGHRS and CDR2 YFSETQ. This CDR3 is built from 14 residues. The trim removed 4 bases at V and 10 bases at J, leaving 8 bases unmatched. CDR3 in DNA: TGCGCCAGCAGCGAACAGGGGTTGGCGTCACCCCTCCACTTT. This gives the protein CASSEQGLASPLHF.

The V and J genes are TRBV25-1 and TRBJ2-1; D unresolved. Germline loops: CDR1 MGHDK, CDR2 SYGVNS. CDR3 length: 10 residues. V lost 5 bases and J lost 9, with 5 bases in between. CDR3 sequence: CASSLVEQFF. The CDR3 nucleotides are TGTGCCAGCAGTTTAGTTGAGCAGTTCTTC.

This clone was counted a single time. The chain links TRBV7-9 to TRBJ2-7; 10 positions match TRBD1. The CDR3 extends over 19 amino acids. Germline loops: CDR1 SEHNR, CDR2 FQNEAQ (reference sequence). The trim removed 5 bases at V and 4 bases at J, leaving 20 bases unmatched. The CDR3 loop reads CASSPPGQGRTSRGYEQYF. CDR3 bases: TGTGCCAGCAGCCCGCCGGGACAGGGGAGGACCTCTCGGGGGTACGAGCAGTACTTC.

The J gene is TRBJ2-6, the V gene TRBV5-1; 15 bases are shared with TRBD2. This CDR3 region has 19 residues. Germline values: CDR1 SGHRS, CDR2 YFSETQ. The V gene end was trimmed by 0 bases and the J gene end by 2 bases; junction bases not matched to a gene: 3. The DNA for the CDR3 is TGCGCCAGCAGCTTGGAGGGACTAGCGGGAGGAGCTGGGGCCAACGTCCTGACTTTC. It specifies CASSLEGLAGGAGANVLTF.

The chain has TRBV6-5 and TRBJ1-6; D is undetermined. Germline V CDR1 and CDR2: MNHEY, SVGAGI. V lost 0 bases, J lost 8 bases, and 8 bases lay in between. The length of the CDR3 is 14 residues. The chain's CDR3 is CASSYSKGYSPLHF. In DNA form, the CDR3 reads TGTGCCAGCAGTTACTCGAAAGGGTATTCACCCCTCCACTTT.

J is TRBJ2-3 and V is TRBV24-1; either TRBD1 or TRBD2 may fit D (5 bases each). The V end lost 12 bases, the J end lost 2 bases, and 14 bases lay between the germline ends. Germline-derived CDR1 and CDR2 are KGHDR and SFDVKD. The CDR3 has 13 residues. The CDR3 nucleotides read TGTGCCTCCTCTGGGGGTTCCACAGATACGCAGTATTTT. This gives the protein CASSGGSTDTQYF.

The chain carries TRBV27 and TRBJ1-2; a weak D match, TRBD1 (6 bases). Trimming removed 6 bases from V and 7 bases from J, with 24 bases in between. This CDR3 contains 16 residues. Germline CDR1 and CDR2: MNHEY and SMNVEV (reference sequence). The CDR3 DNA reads TGTGCCAGCAGCTTACTACCAGGGGACCCGACTACTGGCTACACCTTC. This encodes CASSLLPGDPTTGYTF.

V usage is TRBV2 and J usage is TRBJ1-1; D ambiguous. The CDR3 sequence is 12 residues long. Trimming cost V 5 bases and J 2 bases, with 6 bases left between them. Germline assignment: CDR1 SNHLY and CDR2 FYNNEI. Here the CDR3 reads CASSLQNTEAFF. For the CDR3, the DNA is TGTGCCAGCAGTCTTCAAAACACTGAAGCTTTCTTT.

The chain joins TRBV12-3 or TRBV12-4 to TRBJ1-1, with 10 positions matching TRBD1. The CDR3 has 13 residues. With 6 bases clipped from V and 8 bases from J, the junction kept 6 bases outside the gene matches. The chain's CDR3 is CASSRQGAAEAFF. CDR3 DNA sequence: TGTGCCAGCAGCCGACAGGGGGCCGCGGAAGCTTTCTTT.

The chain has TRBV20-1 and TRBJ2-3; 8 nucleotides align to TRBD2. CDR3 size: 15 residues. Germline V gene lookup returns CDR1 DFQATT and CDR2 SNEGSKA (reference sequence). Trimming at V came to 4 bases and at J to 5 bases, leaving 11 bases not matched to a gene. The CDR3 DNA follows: TGCAGTGCTAATGACCCGGGACTAGGGATAGATACGCAGTATTTT. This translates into CSANDPGLGIDTQYF.

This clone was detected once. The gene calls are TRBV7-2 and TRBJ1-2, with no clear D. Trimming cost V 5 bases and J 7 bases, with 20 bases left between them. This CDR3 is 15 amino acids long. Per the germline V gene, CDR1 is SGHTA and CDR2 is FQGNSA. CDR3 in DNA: TGTGCCAGCAGCCCACTAGCCGGGCTGGGCCTTGGCTACACCTTC. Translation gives CASSPLAGLGLGYTF.

The CDR3 is CASSPRGETQYF. The CDR3 nucleotides are TGTGCCAGCAGCCCCCGGGGAGAGACCCAGTACTTC. This chain connects TRBV3-1 (or the pseudogene TRBV3-2) to TRBJ2-5; the D gene is possibly TRBD2 (5 bases). Trimming took 4 bases from V and 4 from J, leaving 7 bases between them. CDR1 and CDR2 (germline): LGHDT, YNNKEL (reference sequence). The CDR3 totals 12 residues.

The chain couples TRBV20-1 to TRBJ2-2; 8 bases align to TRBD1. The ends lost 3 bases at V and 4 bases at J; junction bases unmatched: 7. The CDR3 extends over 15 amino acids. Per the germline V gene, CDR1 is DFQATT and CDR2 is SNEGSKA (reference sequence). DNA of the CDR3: TGCAGTGCTAGTCAGCAGGGGGCAGCCACCGGGGAGCTGTTTTTT. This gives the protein CSASQQGAATGELFF.

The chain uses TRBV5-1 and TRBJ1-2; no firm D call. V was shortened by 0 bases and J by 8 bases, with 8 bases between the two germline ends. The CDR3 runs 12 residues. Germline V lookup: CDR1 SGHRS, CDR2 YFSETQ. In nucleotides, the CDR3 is TGCGCCAGCAGCTTGGATGCGAGGGGCTACACCTTC. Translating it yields CASSLDARGYTF.

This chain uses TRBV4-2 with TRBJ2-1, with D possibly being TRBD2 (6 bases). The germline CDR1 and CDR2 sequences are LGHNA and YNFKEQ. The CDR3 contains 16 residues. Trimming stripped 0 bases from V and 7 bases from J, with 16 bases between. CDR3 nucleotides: TGTGCCAGCAGCCAAGAGGGTACTAGTGGGGGGAATGAGCAGTTCTTC. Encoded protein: CASSQEGTSGGNEQFF.

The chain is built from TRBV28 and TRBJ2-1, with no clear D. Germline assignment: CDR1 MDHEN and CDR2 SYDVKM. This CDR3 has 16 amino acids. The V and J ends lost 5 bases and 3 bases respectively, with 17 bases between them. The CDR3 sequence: CASSPSAVPLYNEQFF. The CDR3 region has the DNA TGTGCCAGCAGTCCCTCCGCCGTCCCCCTCTACAATGAGCAGTTCTTC.

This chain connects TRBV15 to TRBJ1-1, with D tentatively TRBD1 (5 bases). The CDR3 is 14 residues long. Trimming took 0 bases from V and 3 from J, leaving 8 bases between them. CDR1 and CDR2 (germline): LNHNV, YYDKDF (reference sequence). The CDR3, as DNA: TGTGCCACCAGCAGAGATGGGGGATACACTGAAGCTTTCTTT. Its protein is CATSRDGGYTEAFF.

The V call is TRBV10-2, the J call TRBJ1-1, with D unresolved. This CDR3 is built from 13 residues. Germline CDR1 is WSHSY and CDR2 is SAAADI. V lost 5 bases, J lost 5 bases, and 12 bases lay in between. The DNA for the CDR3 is TGCGCCAGCAGTATACCAAGCGGGACTGAAGCTTTCTTT. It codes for CASSIPSGTEAFF.

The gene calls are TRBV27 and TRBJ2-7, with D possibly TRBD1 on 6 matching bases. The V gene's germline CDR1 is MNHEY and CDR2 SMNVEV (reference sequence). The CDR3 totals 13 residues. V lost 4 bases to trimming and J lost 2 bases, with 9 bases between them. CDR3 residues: CASSSDSTYEQYF. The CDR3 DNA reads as TGTGCCAGCAGTTCGGACAGCACCTACGAGCAGTACTTC.

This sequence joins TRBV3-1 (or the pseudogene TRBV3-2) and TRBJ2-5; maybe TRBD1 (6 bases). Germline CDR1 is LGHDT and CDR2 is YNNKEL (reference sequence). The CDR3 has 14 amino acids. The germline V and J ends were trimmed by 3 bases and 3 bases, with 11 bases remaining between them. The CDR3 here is CASSQRGTEETQYF. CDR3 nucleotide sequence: TGTGCCAGCAGCCAGAGGGGGACCGAAGAGACCCAGTACTTC.

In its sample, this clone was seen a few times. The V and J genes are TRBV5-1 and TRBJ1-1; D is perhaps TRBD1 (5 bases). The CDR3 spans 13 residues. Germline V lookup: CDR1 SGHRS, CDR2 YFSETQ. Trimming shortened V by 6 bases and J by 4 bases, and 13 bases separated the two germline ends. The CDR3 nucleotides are TGCGCCAGCACCTTCGGGGGGGGCACTGAAGCTTTCTTT. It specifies CASTFGGGTEAFF.

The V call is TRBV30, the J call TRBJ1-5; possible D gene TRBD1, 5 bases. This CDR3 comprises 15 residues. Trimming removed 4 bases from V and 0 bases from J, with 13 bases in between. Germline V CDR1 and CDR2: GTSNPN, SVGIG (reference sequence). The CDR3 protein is CAWTLGPYSNQPQHF. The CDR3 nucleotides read TGTGCCTGGACGTTGGGGCCTTATAGCAATCAGCCCCAGCATTTT.